The 29 T cell receptor beta chains reported below all come from one sample, sequenced in a study of shared clonotypes between healthy human individuals. The assay was immunoSEQ multiplex PCR, and TCRdb's table has in-frame clones only and misses some. The table records roughly 2,500,000 clones, 93% of them present only once. What was sequenced was naive CD4+ T cells from PBMCs. Indicated subset: CD45RA+ positively selected. Receptors were obtained from a man between 18 and 35 years old in good health. Some clones in this sample may be carry-over from other donors' samples.

A note on this clone: Different DNA sequences within this sample yield the same CDR3. The genes are TRBV7-9 and TRBJ1-5, with D tentatively TRBD1 (5 bases). The CDR3 is 14 residues long. Trimming stripped 1 base from V and 1 base from J, with 5 bases between. Germline CDR1 and CDR2: SEHNR and FQNEAQ (reference sequence). The chain's CDR3 is CASSLDRSNQPQHF. CDR3 coding DNA: TGTGCCAGCAGCTTAGACAGGAGCAATCAGCCCCAGCATTTT.

This chain connects TRBV7-2 to TRBJ2-7; D uncertain. With 5 bases removed from V and 7 bases from J, the gap between germline ends came to 12 bases. CDR1 and CDR2 from the germline V gene are SGHTA and FQGNSA. This CDR3 contains 12 residues. The CDR3 sequence is CASSPLGREQYF. Here the CDR3 DNA reads TGTGCCAGCAGCCCCCTAGGGCGGGAGCAGTACTTC.

Concerning this clone itself: Other DNA sequences in this specimen translate into the identical CDR3. V and J are TRBV7-3 and TRBJ2-2, with no clear D. There are 12 residues in the CDR3. V shed 0 bases and J shed 6 bases, with 2 bases lying between them. CDR1 SGHTA and CDR2 FQGTGA come from the germline V gene. Written as DNA, the CDR3 is TGTGCCAGCAGCTTAACTCCCGGGGAGCTGTTTTTT. Its translation: CASSLTPGELFF.

This chain uses TRBV28 with TRBJ1-1, with TRBD1 identical over 8 bases. V was clipped by 4 bases and J by 3 bases; unmatched bases: 4. This CDR3 is 14 amino acids long. Germline CDR1 reads MDHEN; CDR2 reads SYDVKM. The CDR3 region has the DNA TGTGCCAGCAGTTCGCCGACAGGGGACACTGAAGCTTTCTTT. Protein product: CASSSPTGDTEAFF. Filled out from reference TRBV28 and TRBJ1-1, the complete variable domain reads DVKVTQSSRYLVKRTGEKVFLECVQDMDHENMFWYRQDPGLGLRLIYFSYDVKMKEKGDIPEGYSVSREKKERFSLILESASTNQTSMYLCASSSPTGDTEAFFGQGTRLTVV.

The chain uses TRBV28 and TRBJ2-2, with TRBD1 as a possible D gene (5 bases). Germline V gene lookup returns CDR1 MDHEN and CDR2 SYDVKM. V lost 5 bases, J lost 5 bases, and 15 bases lay in between. The CDR3 is made up of 15 amino acids. The CDR3 DNA reads as TGTGCCAGCAGTCCTCAGCAGGGCGTTACCGGGGAGCTGTTTTTT. Translating it yields CASSPQQGVTGELFF.

The genes are TRBV28 and TRBJ1-5; perhaps TRBD1 as D (5 bases). The germline gives CDR1 MDHEN, CDR2 SYDVKM. Trimming stripped 7 bases from V and 6 bases from J, with 19 bases between. CDR3 length equals 15 residues. CDR3 in DNA: TGTGCCAGCACCCCCGGGGGTCATCGCGGTCAGCCCCAGCATTTT. Translation: CASTPGGHRGQPQHF.

As DNA, the CDR3 is TGTGCCATCAGTGAAGACAGGGGAGAGACCCAGTACTTC. Encoded protein: CAISEDRGETQYF. The chain couples TRBV10-3 to TRBJ2-5; TRBD1 aligns across 8 bases. J gave up 4 bases and V 3 bases, and 1 base lay outside the gene matches. The germline gives CDR1 ENHRY, CDR2 SYGVKD. The CDR3 loop spans 13 amino acids.

A single count supports this clone. This chain links TRBV6-4 with TRBJ2-3; D uncertain. Trimming shortened V by 4 bases and J by 5 bases, and 10 bases separated the two germline ends. In germline, CDR1 is MRHNA, CDR2 SNTAGT. The CDR3 is made up of 13 amino acids. The CDR3, as DNA: TGTGCCAGCAGTGCCCTAGACGGAGATACGCAGTATTTT. Protein product: CASSALDGDTQYF.

The chain uses TRBV6-6 and TRBJ1-4; tentatively, D is TRBD1 (5 bases). The germline V and J ends were trimmed by 2 bases and 4 bases, with 14 bases remaining between them. Germline V lookup: CDR1 MNHNY, CDR2 SVGAGI (reference sequence). The CDR3 totals 16 residues. CDR3 bases: TGTGCCAGCAGTTACGTGGGCGGGGGATATAATGAAAAACTGTTTTTT. It yields the protein CASSYVGGGYNEKLFF.

This clone was counted once. The chain carries TRBV10-3 and TRBJ1-2; D not certain. V was cut by 1 base and J by 3 bases, with 9 bases left in between. The CDR3 has 14 amino acids. CDR1 and CDR2 from the germline V gene are ENHRY and SYGVKD. CDR3 in DNA: TGTGCCATCAGTGAGTTCGCCGCTGACTATGGCTACACCTTC. As protein: CAISEFAADYGYTF.

This clone was observed a single time. The chain recombines TRBV19 with TRBJ1-5, with 7 bases aligning to TRBD1. The CDR3 length is 16 residues. V gave up 2 bases and J gave up 0 bases; unmatched junction bases: 4. The germline gives CDR1 LNHDA, CDR2 SQIVND (reference sequence). CDR3 DNA sequence: TGTGCCAGTAGTATATCGACAGGGATTAGCAATCAGCCCCAGCATTTT. Its translation: CASSISTGISNQPQHF.

V usage is TRBV5-1 and J usage is TRBJ1-2, with 8 bases that match TRBD1. The junction had 12 bases not matched to a gene; V was cut back by 6 bases and J by 2 bases. Germline V lookup: CDR1 SGHRS, CDR2 YFSETQ. CDR3 size: 16 residues. The chain's CDR3 is CASTTTGDGNNYGYTF. DNA of the CDR3: TGCGCCAGCACCACGACAGGGGACGGGAACAACTATGGCTACACCTTC.

The chain uses TRBV7-6 and TRBJ2-2; D might be TRBD2 (6 bases). Trimming cost V 5 bases and J 3 bases, with 13 bases left between them. This CDR3 is built from 15 residues. Germline values: CDR1 SGHVS, CDR2 FNYEAQ. DNA of the CDR3: TGTGCCAGCAGCCGACGGAGGGGCGACACCGGGGAGCTGTTTTTT. Encoded protein: CASSRRRGDTGELFF.

Worth noting for this clone: Other DNA sequences in the sample encode the same CDR3. The rearrangement links TRBV6-6 to TRBJ1-2; D not resolved. The CDR3 totals 14 residues. V dropped 5 bases and J dropped 1 base, with 11 bases sitting between them. CDR1 and CDR2 from the germline V gene are MNHNY and SVGAGI (reference sequence). This CDR3 reads CASSLTGSNYGYTF. The CDR3 coding sequence is TGTGCCAGCAGTCTGACCGGGAGTAACTATGGCTACACCTTC.

This chain connects TRBV4-1 to TRBJ2-1; 9 bases line up with TRBD2. The V segment lost 2 bases and the J segment 4 bases; nucleotides outside the gene matches: 3. CDR3 length equals 15 residues. Germline assignment: CDR1 MGHRA and CDR2 YSYEKL. The CDR3 spells CASSQQGLAYNEQFF. The CDR3, as DNA: TGCGCCAGCAGCCAACAGGGACTAGCATACAATGAGCAGTTCTTC.

About this clone: This sample also contains other DNA sequences that code for the same CDR3. This chain joins TRBV5-4 and TRBJ2-7; possible D gene TRBD2, 5 bases. The germline V gene encodes CDR1 SGHNT and CDR2 YYREEE (reference sequence). The CDR3 covers 15 residues. Trimming left V 0 bases short and J 1 base short, with 11 bases between. CDR3 sequence (DNA): TGTGCCAGCAGCTTGGCGAGGGCAGGATCCTACGAGCAGTACTTC. It encodes CASSLARAGSYEQYF.

There are a few counts of this clone. Other DNA sequences in this sample translate to the same CDR3. The V and J genes are TRBV7-3 and TRBJ2-1; 14 nucleotides match TRBD2. V trimming: 4 bases; J trimming: 7 bases; junction bases outside the gene matches: 3. This CDR3 contains 15 residues. Germline lookup yields CDR1 SGHTA and CDR2 FQGTGA. The CDR3 nucleotides read TGTGCCAGCAGCTCGGGACTAGCGGGAGATAATGAGCAGTTCTTC. This encodes CASSSGLAGDNEQFF. Complete variable domain (other parts from reference TRBV7-3 and TRBJ2-1): GAGVSQTPSNKVTEKGKYVELRCDPISGHTALYWYRQSLGQGPEFLIYFQGTGAADDSGLPNDRFFAVRPEGSVSTLKIQRTERGDSAVYLCASSSGLAGDNEQFFGPGTRLTVL.

The J gene is TRBJ2-1, the V gene TRBV28, with TRBD2 matching 14 bases. The germline V gene has CDR1 MDHEN and CDR2 SYDVKM. With 6 bases clipped from V and 8 bases from J, the junction kept 6 bases outside the gene matches. CDR3 length: 15 amino acids. In nucleotides, the CDR3 is TGTGCCAGCAGCCCCGGGACTAGCGGGAGATATGAGCAGTTCTTC. The encoded protein is CASSPGTSGRYEQFF.

V and J are TRBV28 and TRBJ2-5, with 8 bases aligning to TRBD1. The germline V gene encodes CDR1 MDHEN and CDR2 SYDVKM. This CDR3 contains 15 residues. J lost 5 bases, V lost 6 bases, and 11 bases had no gene match. CDR3 residues: CASSNQGATEETQYF. The DNA for the CDR3 is TGTGCCAGCAGCAATCAGGGGGCGACGGAGGAGACCCAGTACTTC.

The chain couples TRBV5-1 to TRBJ2-3; D may match TRBD1 or TRBD2 (6 bases each). V shed 6 bases and J shed 5 bases, with 19 bases lying between them. Germline V lookup: CDR1 SGHRS, CDR2 YFSETQ. The CDR3 contains 15 residues. The CDR3, as DNA: TGCGCCAGCACCCTTCTAGGGGGGCAGCAAGATACGCAGTATTTT. Protein: CASTLLGGQQDTQYF.

The gene calls are TRBV7-9 and TRBJ2-4; 12 positions match TRBD2. Germline V CDR1 and CDR2: SEHNR, FQNEAQ (reference sequence). V lost 5 bases and J lost 0; bases outside the gene matches: 5. CDR3 length equals 17 residues. CDR3 in DNA: TGTGCCAGCAGCACCTGGACTAGCGGGATAGCCAAAAACATTCAGTACTTC. It is translated as CASSTWTSGIAKNIQYF. Full variable domain (missing parts from reference TRBV7-9 and TRBJ2-4): DTGVSQNPRHKITKRGQNVTFRCDPISEHNRLYWYRQTLGQGPEFLTYFQNEAQLEKSRLLSDRFSAERPKGSFSTLEIQRTEQGDSAMYLCASSTWTSGIAKNIQYFGAGTRLSVL.

Only a few counts were recorded for this clone. This chain uses TRBV30 with TRBJ1-5; no clear D gene. Germline-derived CDR1 and CDR2 are GTSNPN and SVGIG (reference sequence). Trimming removed 3 bases at V and 7 bases at J, with 13 bases between. This CDR3 has 13 residues. The CDR3 here is CAWRENVGQPQHF. CDR3 nucleotides: TGTGCCTGGAGGGAGAATGTTGGACAGCCCCAGCATTTT.

The chain employs TRBV11-3 and TRBJ2-1, with D perhaps TRBD2 (5 bases). This CDR3 is 15 amino acids long. The ends were cut back, 1 base at V and 7 bases at J, with 14 bases in the middle. The germline CDR1 and CDR2 sequences are SGHNT and YENEEA. As DNA, the CDR3 is TGTGCCAGCAGCTTAGCAGGACTCCCGGGAAATGAGCAGTTCTTC. Its protein is CASSLAGLPGNEQFF.

The gene calls are TRBV28 and TRBJ2-2, with 10 bases that match TRBD2. The CDR3 has 16 residues. The V and J ends lost 4 bases and 1 base, in that order; junction bases with no gene match: 3. Per germline, CDR1 MDHEN and CDR2 SYDVKM. CDR3: CASSSVAGGNTGELFF. The CDR3 DNA reads as TGTGCCAGCAGTTCGGTAGCGGGGGGGAACACCGGGGAGCTGTTTTTT.

The chain carries TRBV6-1 and TRBJ2-3, with 9 nucleotides matching TRBD1. CDR1 is MNHNS, CDR2 SASEGT, per germline. J gave up 1 base and V 7 bases, and 3 bases lay outside the gene matches. The CDR3 has 14 amino acids. The CDR3 loop reads CASIRDRGTDTQYF. In DNA form, the CDR3 reads TGTGCCAGCATAAGGGACAGGGGCACAGATACGCAGTATTTT.

This clone has more than one count but fewer than ten. The CDR3 region is CANGQGGAGNTEAFF. The CDR3 region has the DNA TGTGCCAATGGACAGGGGGGTGCAGGGAACACTGAAGCTTTCTTT. V and J are TRBV4-2 and TRBJ1-1; TRBD1 agrees at 10 bases. V was clipped by 10 bases and J by 1 base; unmatched bases: 9. Germline lookup yields CDR1 LGHNA and CDR2 YNFKEQ. The CDR3 spans 15 residues.

The rearrangement joins TRBV28 to TRBJ1-2; a weak D match, TRBD1 (5 bases). Germline assignment: CDR1 MDHEN and CDR2 SYDVKM. The V and J ends lost 2 bases and 8 bases respectively, with 12 bases between them. The CDR3 loop spans 13 amino acids. CDR3 DNA: TGTGCCAGCAGTTTAGGGGCAGGTAGGGGCTACACCTTC. It specifies CASSLGAGRGYTF.

The rearrangement joins TRBV7-2 to TRBJ2-7; D not resolved. Germline values: CDR1 SGHTA, CDR2 FQGNSA. Trimming removed 1 base from V and 6 bases from J, with 10 bases in between. This CDR3 contains 13 residues. The chain's CDR3 is CASSLELSGEQYF. The CDR3 DNA reads TGTGCCAGCAGCTTAGAATTGTCCGGCGAGCAGTACTTC.

The chain uses TRBV25-1 and TRBJ2-7, with a possible D match to TRBD2 (6 bases). The CDR3 runs 14 residues. Germline V CDR1 and CDR2: MGHDK, SYGVNS. The ends were cut back, 3 bases at V and 3 bases at J, with 12 bases in the middle. The CDR3 protein is CASSDPREFYEQYF. For the CDR3, the DNA is TGTGCCAGCAGTGATCCCCGGGAGTTCTACGAGCAGTACTTC.